This is a list of T cell receptor beta chains from one sample in a study. TCRdb reprocessed the RT-PCR reads with MiXCR, giving one entry per CDR3 protein. The profile covers about 700,000 distinct CDR3 sequences, with 13% to 15% appearing a single time and 3.6% taken by the ten largest. The sequencing input was memory CD4+ T cells from blood. These receptors were taken from a female donor in good health, serving as a healthy control. Each CDR3 is given with its conserved first and last residue. The D gene is left open where the match is weak. Expanded clones get a size class; other rows say once, few or many, or leave the size out.

d_gene	abundance	v_gene	j_gene	CDR3nt	CDR3aa
.	few	TRBV13	TRBJ2-3	TGTGCCAGCAGCTTAGGGACAGCTCGGAAGGATACGCAGTATTTT	CASSLGTARKDTQYF
.	.	TRBV5-5	TRBJ1-4	TGTGCCAGCAGCTTGGAGACAGTTAATGAAAAACTGTTTTTT	CASSLETVNEKLFF
.	few	TRBV6-5	TRBJ2-2	TGTGCCAGCGGTTGGACAGCGAACACCGGGGAGCTGTTTTTT	CASGWTANTGELFF
TRBD1	.	TRBV15	TRBJ1-1	TGTGCCACCAGCCCCCGACAGGGGAACACTGAAGCTTTCTTT	CATSPRQGNTEAFF
.	many	TRBV11-3	TRBJ2-3	TGTGCCAGCAGCTTACCGGGTTCAGATACGCAGTATTTT	CASSLPGSDTQYF
.	.	TRBV5-1	TRBJ2-3	TGCGCCAGCAGCTCCGGCTCGAAGGCCTATAGCACAGATACGCAGTATTTT	CASSSGSKAYSTDTQYF
.	many	TRBV28	TRBJ1-1	TGTGCCAGCAGCTTAGGTCAGGGACGTACTGAAGCTTTCTTT	CASSLGQGRTEAFF
TRBD2	.	TRBV24-1	TRBJ2-3	TGTGCCACCAGTCCGGGACTAGCGGGACCAGATACGCAGTATTTT	CATSPGLAGPDTQYF
.	few	TRBV11-1	TRBJ2-5	TGTGCCAGCAGCTTTGAGAGGGCCACATCGGACCAGTACTTC	CASSFERATSDQYF
.	many	TRBV4-3	TRBJ1-6	TGCGCCAGCAGCCAAGAGCCCGCAGGTCTTTCACCCCTCCACTTT	CASSQEPAGLSPLHF
.	.	TRBV11-2	TRBJ2-1	TGTGCCAGCAGCTTGAGGGGTGGAGCGGATTTCCGCAATGAGCAGTTCTTC	CASSLRGGADFRNEQFF
TRBD1	few	TRBV7-2	TRBJ2-7	TGTGCCAGCAGCTCGGAAACAGGGGGCCGGGAGTACTTC	CASSSETGGREYF